What follows are 20 T cell receptor beta chains derived from one specimen sequenced in a study of shared clonotypes between healthy human individuals. Profiled with immunoSEQ multiplex PCR; TCRdb holds only in-frame clones, not every one. The sample lists about 600,000 clones; about 96% were seen once. Sequenced material: naive CD4+ T cells sorted from blood. Subset given: CD45RA+ positively selected. Source of these receptors: a woman aged 25 to 39 in good health.

This rearrangement joins TRBV7-6 to TRBJ2-7; tentatively, D is TRBD1 (6 bases). Germline loops: CDR1 SGHVS, CDR2 FNYEAQ. The CDR3 is made up of 15 amino acids. Trimming removed 2 bases at V and 3 bases at J, with 14 bases between. The CDR3 is CASSLLAGEFYEQYF. Written as DNA, the CDR3 is TGTGCCAGCAGCTTATTGGCAGGGGAGTTCTACGAGCAGTACTTC.

The chain combines TRBV27 with TRBJ2-3; D is undetermined. The germline V gene has CDR1 MNHEY and CDR2 SMNVEV (reference sequence). Trimming cost V 5 bases and J 6 bases, with 12 bases left between them. The CDR3 extends over 13 amino acids. The CDR3 region is CASSQKVADTQYF. The CDR3 DNA reads TGTGCCAGCAGTCAAAAGGTCGCGGATACGCAGTATTTT.

J is TRBJ2-1 and V is TRBV27; D remains ambiguous. V was shortened by 4 bases and J by 9 bases, with 10 bases between the two germline ends. The CDR3 spans 12 residues. Germline V lookup: CDR1 MNHEY, CDR2 SMNVEV (reference sequence). DNA of the CDR3: TGTGCCAGCAGTTCGCAGCAGAGTGAGCAGTTCTTC. As protein: CASSSQQSEQFF.

J is TRBJ2-5 and V is TRBV5-4, with 10 bases aligning to TRBD2. The CDR3 is made up of 15 amino acids. In germline, CDR1 is SGHNT, CDR2 YYREEE (reference sequence). Trimming at V came to 4 bases and at J to 5 bases, leaving 8 bases not matched to a gene. The CDR3 DNA follows: TGTGCCAGCAGCCCCAGACTAGCGGGCGTGGAGACCCAGTACTTC. Its protein product is CASSPRLAGVETQYF.

The chain joins TRBV6-5 to TRBJ2-7, with D unclear. V gave up 0 bases and J gave up 3 bases, with 12 bases separating them. Germline loops: CDR1 MNHEY, CDR2 SVGAGI. CDR3 length: 15 amino acids. CDR3 loop: CASSYSKAWVYEQYF. As DNA, the CDR3 is TGTGCCAGCAGTTACTCGAAGGCTTGGGTCTACGAGCAGTACTTC.

The rearrangement uses TRBV27 and TRBJ2-5, with D possibly matching TRBD1 (6 bases). The germline V and J ends were trimmed by 0 bases and 4 bases, with 9 bases remaining between them. Germline V gene sequence: CDR1 MNHEY, CDR2 SMNVEV (reference sequence). The CDR3 sequence is 14 residues long. Here the CDR3 DNA reads TGTGCCAGCAGTTTATCTCGCAGGGGAGAGACCCAGTACTTC. It codes for CASSLSRRGETQYF.

The V and J genes are TRBV10-3 and TRBJ2-1, with D hard to call. CDR1 is ENHRY, CDR2 SYGVKD, per germline. The ends were cut back, 5 bases at V and 0 bases at J, with 14 bases in the middle. The CDR3 loop spans 16 amino acids. CDR3 in amino acids: CAISSSVSASYNEQFF. For the CDR3, the DNA is TGTGCCATCAGTTCTTCCGTCTCCGCCTCCTACAATGAGCAGTTCTTC.

The CDR3 reads CASSQPGKAARLEQFF. The CDR3 DNA sequence: TGTGCCAGCAGCCAACCTGGGAAGGCGGCGAGACTTGAGCAGTTCTTC. V is TRBV7-2 and J is TRBJ2-1; D ambiguous. The V and J ends lost 5 bases and 9 bases respectively, with 23 bases between them. Germline V lookup: CDR1 SGHTA, CDR2 FQGNSA. This CDR3 contains 16 residues.

This clone appeared a single time. V gene TRBV15 combines with J gene TRBJ2-3, with 13 bases matching TRBD2. The length of the CDR3 is 13 residues. Germline V gene lookup returns CDR1 LNHNV and CDR2 YYDKDF (reference sequence). V shed 9 bases, J shed 5 bases, and the junction held 2 bases outside the gene matches. The DNA of the CDR3 is TGTGCCACTGGACTAGCGGGAGAAGATACGCAGTATTTT. Residues: CATGLAGEDTQYF.

The chain employs TRBV28 and TRBJ1-2; 7 bases are a match to TRBD1. Per the germline V gene, CDR1 is MDHEN and CDR2 is SYDVKM. This CDR3 has 14 residues. With 7 bases clipped from V and 6 bases from J, the junction kept 11 bases outside the gene matches. The CDR3: CASNMGQIVDGYTF. The CDR3 DNA is TGTGCCAGCAACATGGGACAGATAGTAGATGGCTACACCTTC.

V is TRBV4-1 and J is TRBJ1-1, with a weak D call TRBD1 (6 bases). V was trimmed by 1 base and J by 4 bases, leaving 13 bases between them. The CDR3 extends over 15 amino acids. Germline loops: CDR1 MGHRA, CDR2 YSYEKL. CDR3 amino acids: CASSQGGAESTEAFF. The CDR3 nucleotides read TGCGCCAGCAGCCAAGGGGGGGCTGAGAGCACTGAAGCTTTCTTT.

The chain is built from TRBV2 and TRBJ1-1; the D gene is possibly TRBD1 (6 bases). CDR3 size: 12 residues. V gave up 8 bases and J gave up 4 bases, with 11 bases separating them. The germline CDR1 and CDR2 sequences are SNHLY and FYNNEI. CDR3 DNA: TGTGCCAGCGGGGGACACCTCACTGAAGCTTTCTTT. This encodes CASGGHLTEAFF.

This chain links TRBV28 with TRBJ1-5; 10 bases map to TRBD1. Per the germline V gene, CDR1 is MDHEN and CDR2 is SYDVKM. J was trimmed by 0 bases and V by 6 bases; bases with no gene match: 5. The CDR3 totals 16 residues. The CDR3 reads CASSRQGAPSNQPQHF. CDR3 bases: TGTGCCAGCAGCAGACAGGGGGCTCCTAGCAATCAGCCCCAGCATTTT.

The V gene is TRBV5-4, the J gene TRBJ2-1; 8 positions match TRBD2. This CDR3 spans 15 amino acids. J lost 8 bases, V lost 5 bases, and 12 bases had no gene match. Germline assignment: CDR1 SGHNT and CDR2 YYREEE (reference sequence). CDR3 sequence reads: CASSGMGLGAHEQFF. As DNA, the CDR3 is TGTGCCAGCAGTGGAATGGGACTAGGGGCCCATGAGCAGTTCTTC. The full variable domain, with the rest looked up from reference TRBV5-4 and TRBJ2-1, is ETGVTQSPTHLIKTRGQQVTLRCSSQSGHNTVSWYQQALGQGPQFIFQYYREEENGRGNFPPRFSGLQFPNYSSELNVNALELDDSALYLCASSGMGLGAHEQFFGPGTRLTVL.

This clone was observed a single time. The chain recombines TRBV28 with TRBJ2-1, with D possibly matching TRBD1 (5 bases). The germline V gene encodes CDR1 MDHEN and CDR2 SYDVKM. Trimming took off 1 base at V and 2 bases at J, with 9 bases between the two ends. The CDR3 covers 15 residues. Here the CDR3 DNA reads TGTGCCAGCAGTTTATCAGGGTCTCCCTACAATGAGCAGTTCTTC. Protein sequence: CASSLSGSPYNEQFF.

The chain carries TRBV10-3 and TRBJ1-1; TRBD1 agrees at 10 bases. Germline V gene lookup returns CDR1 ENHRY and CDR2 SYGVKD. The CDR3 runs 13 residues. The junction had 5 bases not matched to a gene; V was cut back by 10 bases and J by 3 bases. The chain's CDR3 is CATSGTGDTEAFF. The CDR3 DNA is TGTGCCACTTCCGGGACAGGGGACACTGAAGCTTTCTTT.

The chain links TRBV27 to TRBJ2-5, with D possibly matching TRBD1 (5 bases). Trimming cost V 1 base and J 1 base, with 13 bases left between them. The germline gives CDR1 MNHEY, CDR2 SMNVEV (reference sequence). The CDR3 length is 16 residues. The CDR3, as DNA: TGTGCCAGCAGTTTATTTGTCCGACAGCCCCAAGAGACCCAGTACTTC. Translation gives CASSLFVRQPQETQYF.

The chain joins TRBV28 to TRBJ2-1; TRBD1 might be the D (6 bases). CDR3 length: 12 amino acids. Trimming took off 2 bases at V and 13 bases at J, with 12 bases between the two ends. CDR1 and CDR2 from the germline V gene are MDHEN and SYDVKM. In nucleotides, the CDR3 is TGTGCCAGCAGTTTAAGGAACAGGGCTCAGTTCTTC. The encoded protein is CASSLRNRAQFF.

In nucleotides, the CDR3 is TGTGCCAGCAGTTACCCCATTAGCGGGAACACAGATACGCAGTATTTT. As protein: CASSYPISGNTDTQYF. V is TRBV28 and J is TRBJ2-3; 8 nucleotides agree with TRBD2. V was pared by 4 bases and J by 2 bases, with 8 bases of the junction left unmatched. This CDR3 has 16 residues. Germline V gene data show CDR1 as MDHEN and CDR2 as SYDVKM. Using reference TRBV28 and TRBJ2-3 for the parts outside the CDR3, the full variable domain is DVKVTQSSRYLVKRTGEKVFLECVQDMDHENMFWYRQDPGLGLRLIYFSYDVKMKEKGDIPEGYSVSREKKERFSLILESASTNQTSMYLCASSYPISGNTDTQYFGPGTRLTVL.

The chain links TRBV19 to TRBJ1-5; a weak D match, TRBD1 (5 bases). CDR1 LNHDA and CDR2 SQIVND come from the germline V gene (reference sequence). CDR3 length: 14 amino acids. The V and J ends lost 5 bases and 1 base respectively, with 9 bases between them. The CDR3 is CASSFQGSNQPQHF. The CDR3 DNA sequence: TGTGCCAGTAGTTTCCAGGGAAGCAATCAGCCCCAGCATTTT.